The following is a TCR beta chain sequence with its context. Germline assignment: CDR1 DFQATT and CDR2 SNEGSKA (reference sequence). The CDR3 spans 14 residues. TCRdb reprocessed the 5' RACE reads; each CDR3 protein has one entry and no DNA is given. This sample's clone table lists roughly 100,000 distinct CDR3 sequences. The data stem from a study of monozygotic twins with inflammatory bowel disease. The clonotype was recovered from a human donor with ulcerative colitis or Crohn's disease, or a healthy co-twin of an affected twin (not recorded which). The sample consisted of blood. The chain is built from TRBV20-1 and TRBJ1-4; as DNA is missing, the TRBD1 call by TCRdb cannot be tested. CDR3: CSAMPTIPFEKLFF.